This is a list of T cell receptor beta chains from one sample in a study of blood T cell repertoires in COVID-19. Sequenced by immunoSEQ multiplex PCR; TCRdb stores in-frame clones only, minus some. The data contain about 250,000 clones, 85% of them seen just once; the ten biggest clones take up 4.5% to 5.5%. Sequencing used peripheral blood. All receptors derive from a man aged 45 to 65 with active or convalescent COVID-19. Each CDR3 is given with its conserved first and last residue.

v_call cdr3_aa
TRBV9 CASSLYDRGEAFF
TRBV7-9 CASSFGLGSGTYEQYF
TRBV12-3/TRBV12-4 CASDSDSSGYTF
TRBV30 CAWSVGQVYEQYF
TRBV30 CAWSPGTLEKLFF
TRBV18 CASSPLGQGEGEAFF
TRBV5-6 CASSLTETQETQYF
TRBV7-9 CASSLGPSVSGGGYEQYF
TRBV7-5 CVRSGDSSFGETQYF
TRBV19 CASSIRPRYEAFF
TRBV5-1 CASSLGGAGYEQYF
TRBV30 CAWSRGGAGTEAFF
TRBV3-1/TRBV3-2 CASSQGFERGVFGTDTQYF
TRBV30 CAWRQGVRTSGRNEQFF
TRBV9 CASSVAPGLAVQATQYF
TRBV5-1 CASSLGSGGRPAFF
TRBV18 CASSPLSGRFNEQFF
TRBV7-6 CASSSGDGMGDTQYF
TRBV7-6 CASSPERSSSYNEQFF
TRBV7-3 CASSLYLGSSYNEQFF
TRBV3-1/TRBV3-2 CASSHGGMNTGELFF
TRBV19 CASRTTGGNQPQHF
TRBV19 CASSRTGANYGYTF
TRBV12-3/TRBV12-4 CASSRGPGELFF
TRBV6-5 CASSYEHSSGNTIYF
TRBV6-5 CASSRGHSNQPQHF
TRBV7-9 CASSRQDSYEQYF
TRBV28 CASSLGGLAGFSGRVDTQYF
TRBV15 CATSSRQGGGEQFF